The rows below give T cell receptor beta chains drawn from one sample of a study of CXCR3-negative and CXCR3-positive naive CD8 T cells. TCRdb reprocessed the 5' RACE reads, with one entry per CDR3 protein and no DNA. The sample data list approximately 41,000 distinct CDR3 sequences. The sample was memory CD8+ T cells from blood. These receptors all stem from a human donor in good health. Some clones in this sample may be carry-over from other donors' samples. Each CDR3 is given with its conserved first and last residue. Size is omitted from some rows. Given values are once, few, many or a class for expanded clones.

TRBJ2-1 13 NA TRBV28 CASSPLTSNEQFF
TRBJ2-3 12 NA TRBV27 CASSFFGDTQYF
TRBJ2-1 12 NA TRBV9 CATSGKDNEQFF
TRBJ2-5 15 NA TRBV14 CASSQGQGWLETQYF
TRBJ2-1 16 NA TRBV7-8 CASSFVGGARDNEQFF
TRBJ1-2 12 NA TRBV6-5 CASSPGTLDYTF
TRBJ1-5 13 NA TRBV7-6 CASSRGGNQPQHF
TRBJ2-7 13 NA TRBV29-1 CSVEERGKYEQYF
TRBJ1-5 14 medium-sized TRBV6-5 CASSPGWGNQPQHF
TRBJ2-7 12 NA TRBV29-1 CSVDAQGGEQYF
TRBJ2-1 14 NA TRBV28 CASSGLSGDNEQFF
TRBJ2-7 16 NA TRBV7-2 CASSLFPGTGLYEQYF
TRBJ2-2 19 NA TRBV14 CASSQDRDRDFLTGGELFF
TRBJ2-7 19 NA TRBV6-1 CASSDQGRRPGAQVYEQYF